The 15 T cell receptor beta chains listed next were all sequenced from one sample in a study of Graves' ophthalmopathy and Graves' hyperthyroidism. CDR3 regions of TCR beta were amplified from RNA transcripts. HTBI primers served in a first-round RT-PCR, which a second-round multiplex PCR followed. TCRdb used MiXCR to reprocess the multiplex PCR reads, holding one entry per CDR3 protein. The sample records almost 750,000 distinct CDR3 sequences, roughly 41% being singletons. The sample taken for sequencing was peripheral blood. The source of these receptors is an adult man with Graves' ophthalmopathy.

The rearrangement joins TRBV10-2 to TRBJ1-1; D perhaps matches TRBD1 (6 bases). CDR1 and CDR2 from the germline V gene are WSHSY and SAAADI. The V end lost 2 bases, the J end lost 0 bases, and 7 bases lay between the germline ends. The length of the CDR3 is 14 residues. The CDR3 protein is CASSEGGVNTEAFF. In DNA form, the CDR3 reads TGCGCCAGCAGTGAGGGGGGCGTGAACACTGAAGCTTTCTTT.

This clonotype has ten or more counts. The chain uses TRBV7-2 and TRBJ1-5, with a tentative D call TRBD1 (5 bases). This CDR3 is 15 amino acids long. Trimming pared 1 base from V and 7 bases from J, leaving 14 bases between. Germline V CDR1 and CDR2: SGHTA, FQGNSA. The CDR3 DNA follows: TGTGCCAGCAGCTTAGGCGGGAGGGGCGGGCAGCCCCAGCATTTT. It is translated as CASSLGGRGGQPQHF.

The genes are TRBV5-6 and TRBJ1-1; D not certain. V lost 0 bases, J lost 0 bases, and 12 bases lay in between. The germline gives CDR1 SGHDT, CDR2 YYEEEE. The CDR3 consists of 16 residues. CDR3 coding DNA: TGTGCCAGCAGCTTGGAGAGATGGGTCATGAACACTGAAGCTTTCTTT. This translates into CASSLERWVMNTEAFF.

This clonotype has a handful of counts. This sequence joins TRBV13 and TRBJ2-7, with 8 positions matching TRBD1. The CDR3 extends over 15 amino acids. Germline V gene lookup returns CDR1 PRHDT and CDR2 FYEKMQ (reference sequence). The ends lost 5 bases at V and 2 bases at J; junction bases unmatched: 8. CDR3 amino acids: CASSQRTGPTYEQYF. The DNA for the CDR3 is TGTGCCAGCAGCCAACGGACAGGGCCAACCTACGAGCAGTACTTC.

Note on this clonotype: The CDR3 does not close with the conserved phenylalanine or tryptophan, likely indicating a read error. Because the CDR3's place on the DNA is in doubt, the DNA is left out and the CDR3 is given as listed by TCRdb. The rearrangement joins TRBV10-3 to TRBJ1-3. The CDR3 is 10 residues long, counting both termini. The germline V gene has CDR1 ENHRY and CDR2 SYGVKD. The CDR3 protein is CAISEWTPNT.

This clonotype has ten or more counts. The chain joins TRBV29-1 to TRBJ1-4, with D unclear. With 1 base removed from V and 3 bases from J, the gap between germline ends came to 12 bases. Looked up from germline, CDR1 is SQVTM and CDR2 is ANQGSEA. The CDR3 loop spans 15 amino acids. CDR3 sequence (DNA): TGCAGCGTTGAAGGTCGGGTTGGTGCTAATGAAAAACTGTTTTTT. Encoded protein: CSVEGRVGANEKLFF.

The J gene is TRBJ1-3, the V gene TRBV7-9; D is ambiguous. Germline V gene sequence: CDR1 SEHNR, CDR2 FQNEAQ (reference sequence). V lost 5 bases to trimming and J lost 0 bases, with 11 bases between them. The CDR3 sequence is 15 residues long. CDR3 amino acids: CASSQESDSGNTIYF. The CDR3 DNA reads TGTGCCAGCAGCCAAGAGTCGGACTCTGGAAACACCATATATTTT.

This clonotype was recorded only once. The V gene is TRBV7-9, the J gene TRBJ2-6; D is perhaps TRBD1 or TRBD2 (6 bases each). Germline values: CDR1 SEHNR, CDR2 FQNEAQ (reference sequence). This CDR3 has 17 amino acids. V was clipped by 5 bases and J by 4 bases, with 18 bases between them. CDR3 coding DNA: TGTGCCAGCAGCCAAGATCCGGGGGCGGTGGGGGCCAACGTCCTGACTTTC. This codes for CASSQDPGAVGANVLTF.

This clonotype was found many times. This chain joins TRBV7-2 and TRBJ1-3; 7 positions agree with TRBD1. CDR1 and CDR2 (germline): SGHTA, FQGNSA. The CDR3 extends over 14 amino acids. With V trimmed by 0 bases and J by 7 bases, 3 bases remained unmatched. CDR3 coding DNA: TGTGCCAGCAGCTTAGCAGGGGGCGTGAACACCATATATTTT. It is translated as CASSLAGGVNTIYF. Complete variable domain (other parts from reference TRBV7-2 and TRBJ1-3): GAGVSQSPSNKVTEKGKDVELRCDPISGHTALYWYRQSLGQGLEFLIYFQGNSAPDKSGLPSDRFSAERTGGSVSTLTIQRTQQEDSAVYLCASSLAGGVNTIYFGEGSWLTVV.

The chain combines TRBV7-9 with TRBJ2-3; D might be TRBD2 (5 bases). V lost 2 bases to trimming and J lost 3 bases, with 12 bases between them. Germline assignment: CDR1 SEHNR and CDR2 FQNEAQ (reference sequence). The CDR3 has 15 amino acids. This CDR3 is CASSLTLAVTDTQYF. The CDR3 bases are TGTGCCAGCAGCTTAACGCTAGCTGTAACAGATACGCAGTATTTT.

The CDR3 protein is CATSDLHLLAGGPYNEQFF. DNA of the CDR3: TGTGCCACCAGTGATTTGCATTTGTTAGCGGGAGGACCCTACAATGAGCAGTTCTTC. The rearrangement uses TRBV24-1 and TRBJ2-1; 10 bases are a match to TRBD2. The trim removed 0 bases at V and 2 bases at J, leaving 9 bases unmatched. Germline loops: CDR1 KGHDR, CDR2 SFDVKD. This CDR3 comprises 19 residues.

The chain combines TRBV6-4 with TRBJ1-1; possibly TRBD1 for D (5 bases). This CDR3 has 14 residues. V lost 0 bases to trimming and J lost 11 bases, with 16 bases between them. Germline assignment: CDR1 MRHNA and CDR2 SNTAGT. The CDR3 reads CASSDSPGPRTAFF. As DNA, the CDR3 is TGTGCCAGCAGTGACTCGCCGGGACCGCGAACCGCTTTCTTT.

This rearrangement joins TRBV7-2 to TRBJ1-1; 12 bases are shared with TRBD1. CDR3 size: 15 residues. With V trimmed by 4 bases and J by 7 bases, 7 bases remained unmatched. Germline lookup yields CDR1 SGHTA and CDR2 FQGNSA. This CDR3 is CASSSQGQGAFEAFF. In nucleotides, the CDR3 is TGTGCCAGCAGCTCCCAGGGACAGGGGGCTTTTGAAGCTTTCTTT.

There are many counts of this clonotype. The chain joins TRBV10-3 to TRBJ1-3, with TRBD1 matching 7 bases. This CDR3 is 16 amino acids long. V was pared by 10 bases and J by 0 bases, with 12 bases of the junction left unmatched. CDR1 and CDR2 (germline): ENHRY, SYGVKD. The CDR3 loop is CATRGATGNSGNTIYF. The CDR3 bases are TGTGCCACCAGGGGGGCGACAGGGAACTCTGGAAACACCATATATTTT.

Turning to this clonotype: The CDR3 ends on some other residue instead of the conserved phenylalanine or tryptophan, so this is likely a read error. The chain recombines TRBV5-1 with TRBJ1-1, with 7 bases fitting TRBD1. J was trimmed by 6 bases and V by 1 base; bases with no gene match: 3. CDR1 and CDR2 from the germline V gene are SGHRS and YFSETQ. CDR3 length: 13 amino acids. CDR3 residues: CASSLSRGSEAFL. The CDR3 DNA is TGCGCCAGCAGCTTGTCCAGGGGGTCTGAAGCTTTCCTT.